This TCR beta chain was obtained from a study of T-cell memory formation after mild COVID-19. On this clonotype: Its cognate antigen is unknown.

TCRdb redid the calling of the 5' RACE reads with MiXCR, one entry per CDR3 protein. This table holds about 110,000 distinct CDR3 sequences, 14% found once. General study results and limits: Proof of SARS-CoV-2 specificity was absent for the second-wave clones that crested on day 37. Clones contracting across day 15 to 85 had a balanced CD4/CD8 profile; later expanding clones leaned CD4+.

The V gene's germline CDR1 is SGHTA and CDR2 FQGNSA. V lost 4 bases, J lost 6 bases, and 7 bases lay in between. This CDR3 is 12 amino acids long. The source is a man aged 18-30 years who had mild COVID-19 (a few samples of this study predate the infection). Cell type and time point are not known. The sample consisted of PBMCs or a T cell subset sorted from them (not recorded which). The chain couples TRBV7-2 to TRBJ2-1, with D uncertain. The CDR3 loop reads CASSSYGNEQFF. In DNA form, the CDR3 reads TGTGCCAGCAGCTCCTACGGCAATGAGCAGTTCTTC.